The clone carrying this T cell receptor (beta chain) has ten or more counts. This specimen comes from a study of neurological immune-mediated disorders. This CDR3 comprises 20 residues. Trimming cost V 5 bases and J 2 bases; bases outside gene matches: 18. Germline loops: CDR1 SEHNR, CDR2 FQNEAQ (reference sequence). Each CDR3 protein gets one entry after TCRdb re-called the 5' RACE reads with MiXCR. The sample has about 69,000 distinct CDR3 sequences, less than 4% seen once. The rearrangement joins TRBV7-9 to TRBJ2-6; 7 nucleotides match TRBD1. The receptor was derived from a young man with multiple sclerosis. Sequences were obtained from PBMCs. CDR3 coding DNA: TGTGCCAGCAGCCTCCGGACGGGGACAGCAAAGTTTACTGGGGCCAACGTCCTGACTTTC. Translation gives CASSLRTGTAKFTGANVLTF.